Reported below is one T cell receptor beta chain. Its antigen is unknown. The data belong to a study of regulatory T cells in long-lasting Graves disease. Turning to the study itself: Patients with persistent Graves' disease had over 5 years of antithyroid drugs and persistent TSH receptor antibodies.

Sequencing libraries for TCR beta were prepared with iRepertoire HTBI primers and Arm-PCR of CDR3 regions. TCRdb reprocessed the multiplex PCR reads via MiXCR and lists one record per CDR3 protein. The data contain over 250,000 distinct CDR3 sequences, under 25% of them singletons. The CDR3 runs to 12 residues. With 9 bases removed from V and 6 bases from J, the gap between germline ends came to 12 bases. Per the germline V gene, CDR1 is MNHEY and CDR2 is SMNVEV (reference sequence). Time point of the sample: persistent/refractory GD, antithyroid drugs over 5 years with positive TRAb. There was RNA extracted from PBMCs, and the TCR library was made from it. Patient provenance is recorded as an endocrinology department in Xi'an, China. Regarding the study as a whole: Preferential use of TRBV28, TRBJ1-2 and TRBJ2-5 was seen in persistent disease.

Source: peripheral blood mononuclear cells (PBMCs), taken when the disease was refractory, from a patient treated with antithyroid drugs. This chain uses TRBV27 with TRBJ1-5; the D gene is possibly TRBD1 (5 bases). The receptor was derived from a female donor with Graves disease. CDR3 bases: TGTGCCAGTGGGGGGGTCGGTCAGCCCCAGCATTTT. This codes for CASGGVGQPQHF.